The 9 T cell receptor beta chains listed next were all sequenced from one sample in a study of cytomegalovirus exposure and HLA in healthy donors. The PCR contained 60 Vbeta and 13 Jbeta primers. Libraries were prepared by immunoSEQ multiplex PCR; TCRdb keeps only in-frame clonotypes and omits some of them. In the table there are 120,000 or so clones, 70% to 90% of which are singletons. What was sequenced was PBMCs. These TCRs come from a middle-aged man in good health and CMV-seronegative.

The rearrangement links TRBV5-1 to TRBJ2-1; 9 bases are shared with TRBD2. The CDR3 is 15 amino acids. From germline, CDR1 is SGHRS and CDR2 YFSETQ. Germline trimming cut 0 bases from V and 4 bases from J; bases unmatched to any gene: 2. CDR3 in DNA: TGCGCCAGCAGCTTGGATAGCGGGGGTTACAATGAGCAGTTCTTC. Protein: CASSLDSGGYNEQFF.

The chain uses TRBV30 and TRBJ2-2; perhaps TRBD2 as D (6 bases). V gave up 1 base and J gave up 3 bases, with 9 bases separating them. The CDR3 runs to 14 residues. Germline V gene data show CDR1 as GTSNPN and CDR2 as SVGIG (reference sequence). The CDR3 nucleotides are TGTGCCTGGAGTGGAACGGGGGACACCGGGGAGCTGTTTTTT. It codes for CAWSGTGDTGELFF.

This clone was picked up one time. The sample carries other DNA sequences with the same CDR3. The J gene is TRBJ2-6, the V gene TRBV5-1, with D uncertain. V was clipped by 0 bases and J by 0 bases, with 4 bases between them. This CDR3 comprises 15 residues. CDR1 and CDR2 (germline): SGHRS, YFSETQ. The CDR3: CASSLDISGANVLTF. Written as DNA, the CDR3 is TGCGCCAGCAGCTTGGACATCTCTGGGGCCAACGTCCTGACTTTC.

This clone was seen a few times. The chain carries TRBV19 and TRBJ1-1; D remains unclear. V lost 4 bases and J lost 1, with 7 bases in between. Germline V gene lookup returns CDR1 LNHDA and CDR2 SQIVND (reference sequence). The CDR3 runs to 13 residues. CDR3 coding DNA: TGTGCCAGTAGTACACACAGGAACACTGAAGCTTTCTTT. As protein: CASSTHRNTEAFF.

This clone was observed a handful of times. The chain is built from TRBV28 and TRBJ1-4; maybe TRBD1 (5 bases). Trimming removed 7 bases at V and 0 bases at J, with 21 bases between. Germline V lookup: CDR1 MDHEN, CDR2 SYDVKM. This CDR3 is built from 18 residues. DNA for the CDR3: TGTGCCAGCATTGGGGGTTTGGGGAGGGATTCAACTAATGAAAAACTGTTTTTT. Residues: CASIGGLGRDSTNEKLFF.

The rearrangement joins TRBV5-4 to TRBJ2-7; 10 nucleotides agree with TRBD1. Germline CDR1 and CDR2: SGHNT and YYREEE (reference sequence). This CDR3 region has 15 residues. V lost 0 bases and J lost 3; bases outside the gene matches: 3. The CDR3 protein is CASSLARTGGYEQYF. In nucleotides, the CDR3 is TGTGCCAGCAGCTTGGCCAGGACAGGGGGCTACGAGCAGTACTTC.

The chain couples TRBV28 to TRBJ1-5; 7 bases are a match to TRBD1. This CDR3 region has 16 residues. Germline-derived CDR1 and CDR2 are MDHEN and SYDVKM. The junction had 8 bases not matched to a gene; V was cut back by 5 bases and J by 1 base. CDR3 in amino acids: CASSVFRGGSNQPQHF. The CDR3 region has the DNA TGTGCCAGCAGTGTATTCCGAGGGGGCAGCAATCAGCCCCAGCATTTT.

The chain recombines TRBV29-1 with TRBJ2-5; D is uncertain. The J call may be mistaken, given a closer DNA end match to TRBJ2-7. CDR1 and CDR2 (germline): SQVTM, ANQGSEA. CDR3 size: 13 residues. The CDR3: CSVGAPSSYEQYF. The DNA for the CDR3 is TGCAGCGTTGGGGCGCCTAGCTCCTACGAGCAGTACTTC.

A single count supports this clone. Germline and junction disagree at one end, which may indicate a read error. The chain combines TRBV18 with TRBJ2-4; TRBD2 agrees at 13 bases. CDR1 and CDR2 from the germline V gene are KGHSH and LQKENI. CDR3 length equals 19 residues. The CDR3 DNA follows: TGTGCCAGCTCACCGCTACTAGCGGGGGGGCCCTTAGCCAAAAACAGTCAGTACTTC. It codes for CASSPLLAGGPLAKNSQYF. The full variable domain, completed using reference TRBV18 and TRBJ2-4, is NAGVMQNPRHLVRRRGQEARLRCSPMKGHSHVYWYRQLPEEGLKFMVYLQKENIIDESGMPKERFSAEFPKEGPSILRIQQVVRGDSAAYFCASSPLLAGGPLAKNSQYFGAGTRLSVL.